The subject of this entry is one TCR beta chain. The CDR3 covers 18 residues. Germline V CDR1 and CDR2: LNHDA, SQIVND (reference sequence). Unmatched junction bases numbered 15, after V lost 7 bases and J lost 0 bases. This entry comes from a study of T cell changes during pregnancy in multiple sclerosis. Assay: immunoSEQ multiplex PCR; the TCRdb copy retains only in-frame clones and omits some. The sample has roughly 97,000 clones, roughly nine tenths seen once. This TCR was sampled from a female donor in good health, enrolled as a control in a pregnancy study. Sequenced material: peripheral blood, taken in the second trimester of pregnancy. The chain has TRBV19 and TRBJ1-5, with 7 bases fitting TRBD1. The CDR3 protein is CASTSRDRTFYSNQPQHF. CDR3 DNA sequence: TGTGCCAGTACCTCACGGGACAGAACCTTTTATAGCAATCAGCCCCAGCATTTT.